This record concerns one T cell receptor beta chain sequence. Its antigen is as yet unknown. It was by 5'RACE template switching with UMIs that TCR beta cDNA was made. TCRdb reprocessed the 5' RACE reads; each CDR3 protein has one entry and no DNA is given. This repertoire includes around 380,000 distinct CDR3 sequences. The CDR3 runs to 15 residues. The entry originates in a study of T cells expressing NK-cell markers. Overall study context: Seven sequenced donors out of eight were HCMV-seropositive, one seronegative. Study conclusions and caveats: The dominant NKG2C+ clonotypes represented 1.0-7.0% of CD8+ T cells in over 5 donors. A handful of donors showed these clonotypes also leading the CD3+CD56-NKG2C+ fraction.

Sequencing used blood T cells: a sorted CD56 or NKG2C T cell subset, CD4+ or CD8+ T cells, or bulk PBMC T cells (not recorded which). The chain uses TRBV12-3 or TRBV12-4 and TRBJ2-1; the TCRdb call, TRBD2, lacks DNA for checking. The TCR comes from a woman aged 45 to 65 in good health. CDR3 sequence: CASSSLGPSYNEQFF.